This is a list of T cell receptor beta chains from one sample in a study of CD8 T cells in ankylosing spondylitis. TCRdb itself ran the 5' RACE reads through MiXCR, one entry per CDR3 protein. Of about 240,000 distinct CDR3 sequences listed, approximately 12% were seen once; the top ten hold 6% to 8.5%. The sequenced sample was blood, either unsorted or a sorted T cell fraction (not recorded which). The source is a male donor with ankylosing spondylitis or in good health (not recorded which). The conserved cysteine and the conserved F or W are not part of the CDR3 here.

V: TRBV7-7
CDR3: ASSPWGGGPRIPDYEQY

V: TRBV7-8
CDR3: ASSLWREGPGADTQY

V: TRBV10-3
CDR3: AIQTKPGGGEQF

V: TRBV20-1
CDR3: SKRGRATYTDTQY

V: TRBV7-2
CDR3: ASSRAYNSGANVLT

V: TRBV3-1
CDR3: ASIQDRDRGRSTEAF

V: TRBV5-1
CDR3: ASRKFNEFDEQY

V: TRBV20-1
CDR3: SARRTDVGSYEQY

V: TRBV28
CDR3: AIQDRGRGELF

V: TRBV29-1
CDR3: SVESGTSGYEQF

V: TRBV5-4
CDR3: ASSFGTTPNTQY

V: TRBV29-1
CDR3: SVEYRAINTEAF

V: TRBV29-1
CDR3: SVRQGTDTQY

V: TRBV12-3/TRBV12-4
CDR3: ASSKAEGYQPQH

V: TRBV9
CDR3: ASSVQARSFQETQY

V: TRBV5-6
CDR3: ASSLTRAAGELF

V: TRBV29-1
CDR3: SVDTGNQPQH

V: TRBV12-3/TRBV12-4
CDR3: ASSLQTGNTGELF

V: TRBV25-1
CDR3: ASSEGQTLYTGELF

V: TRBV12-3/TRBV12-4
CDR3: ASSLVGRQRVWEQF